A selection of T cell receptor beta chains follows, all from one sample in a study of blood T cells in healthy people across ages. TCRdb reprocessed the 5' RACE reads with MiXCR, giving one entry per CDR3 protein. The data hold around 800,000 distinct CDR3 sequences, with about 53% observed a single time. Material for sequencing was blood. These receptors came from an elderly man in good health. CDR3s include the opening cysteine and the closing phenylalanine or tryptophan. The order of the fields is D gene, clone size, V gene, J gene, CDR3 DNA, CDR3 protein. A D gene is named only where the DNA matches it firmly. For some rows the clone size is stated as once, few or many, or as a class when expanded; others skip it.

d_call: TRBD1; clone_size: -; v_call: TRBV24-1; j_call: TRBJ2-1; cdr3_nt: TGTGCCACCAGTGATCCGGACAGGGAGGTCTACAATGAGCAGTTCTTC; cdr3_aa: CATSDPDREVYNEQFF
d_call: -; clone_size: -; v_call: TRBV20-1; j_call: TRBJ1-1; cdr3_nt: TGCAGTGCTCCAAATACAGTCCCTGAAGCTTTCTTT; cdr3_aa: CSAPNTVPEAFF
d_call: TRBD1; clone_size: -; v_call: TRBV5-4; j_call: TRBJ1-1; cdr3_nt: TGTGCCAGCAGCTCCCGGGACAGGGATGAAGCTTTCTTT; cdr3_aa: CASSSRDRDEAFF
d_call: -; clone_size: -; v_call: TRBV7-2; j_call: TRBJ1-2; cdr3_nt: TGTGCCAGCAGCTCCCAGGGAGGTGACTATGGCTACACCTTC; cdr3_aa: CASSSQGGDYGYTF
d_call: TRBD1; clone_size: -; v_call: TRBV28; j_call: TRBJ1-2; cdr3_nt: TGTGCCAGCAGTACGGGACAGTGTGGCTACACCTTC; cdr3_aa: CASSTGQCGYTF
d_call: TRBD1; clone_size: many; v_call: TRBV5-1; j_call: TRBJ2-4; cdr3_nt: TGCGCCAGCAGCGGGACAGGGGGAAACATTCAGTACTTC; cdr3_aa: CASSGTGGNIQYF
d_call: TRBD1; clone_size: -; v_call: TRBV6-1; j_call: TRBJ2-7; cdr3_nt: TGTGCCAGCAGTGAACCCGGGACAGGAACCTACGAGCAGTACTTC; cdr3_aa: CASSEPGTGTYEQYF
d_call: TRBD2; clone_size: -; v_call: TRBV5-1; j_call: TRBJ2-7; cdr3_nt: TGCGCCAGCAGCTTGGAGGGGGTTCGAGCGGGAGACTACGAGCAGTACTTC; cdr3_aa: CASSLEGVRAGDYEQYF
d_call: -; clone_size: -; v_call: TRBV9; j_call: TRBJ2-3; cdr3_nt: TGTGCCAGCAGTAACTCCGGCACAGATACGCAGTATTTT; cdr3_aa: CASSNSGTDTQYF
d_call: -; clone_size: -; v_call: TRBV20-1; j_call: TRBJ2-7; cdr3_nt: TGCAGTGCTAGAGCGACGGGAGTAGGCGAGCAGTACTTC; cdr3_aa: CSARATGVGEQYF
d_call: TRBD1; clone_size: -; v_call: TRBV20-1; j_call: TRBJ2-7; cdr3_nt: TGCAGTGCTTTATCTCTCCGGGACAGACCCTACGAGCAGTACTTC; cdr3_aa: CSALSLRDRPYEQYF
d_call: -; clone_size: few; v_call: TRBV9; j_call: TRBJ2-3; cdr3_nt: TGTGCCAGCAGCCCCATTAGGCCGGGGCAGAGGGATACGCAGTATTTT; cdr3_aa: CASSPIRPGQRDTQYF
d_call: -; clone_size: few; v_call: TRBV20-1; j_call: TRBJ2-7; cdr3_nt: TGCAGTGCTAGGGGATACAAACCCTACGAGCAGTACTTC; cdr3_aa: CSARGYKPYEQYF
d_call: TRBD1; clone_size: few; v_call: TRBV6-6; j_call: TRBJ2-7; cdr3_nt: TGTGCCAGCAGCCCCCTCCCCGGGACAGGGATGTACGAGCAGTACTTC; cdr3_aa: CASSPLPGTGMYEQYF
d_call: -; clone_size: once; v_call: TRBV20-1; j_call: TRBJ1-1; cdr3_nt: TGCAGTGCTAGGGTACCTAACCTGGGAATGAACACTGAAGCTTTCTTT; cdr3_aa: CSARVPNLGMNTEAFF
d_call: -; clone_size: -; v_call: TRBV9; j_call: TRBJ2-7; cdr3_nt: TGTGCCAGCGGAGTGGGGGCCTCTGAGGCCCTCTACGAGCAGTACTTC; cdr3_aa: CASGVGASEALYEQYF
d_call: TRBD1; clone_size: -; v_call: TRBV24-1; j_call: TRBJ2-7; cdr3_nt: TGTGCCACCAGTGATCCTCGGACAGGGAGAGGTTCCTACGAGCAGTACTTC; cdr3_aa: CATSDPRTGRGSYEQYF
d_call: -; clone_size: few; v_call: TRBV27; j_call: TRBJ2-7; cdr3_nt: TGTGCCAGCAGTCCGGCTTGGGGAGTCCAACCGACTGAGCAGTACTTC; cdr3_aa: CASSPAWGVQPTEQYF
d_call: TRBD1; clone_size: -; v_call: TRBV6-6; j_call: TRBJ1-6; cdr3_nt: TGTGCCAGCAGAACCTCGGGACAGGGGAATTCACCCCTCCACTTT; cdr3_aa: CASRTSGQGNSPLHF
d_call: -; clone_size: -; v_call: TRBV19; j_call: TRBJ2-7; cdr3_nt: TGTGCCAGTCTGGTTGCCTACGAGCAGTACTTC; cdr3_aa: CASLVAYEQYF
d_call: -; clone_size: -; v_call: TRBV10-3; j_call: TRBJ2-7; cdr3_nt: TGTGCCATCAGTTTCTCAGGGGGGAGATACGAGCAGTACTTC; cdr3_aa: CAISFSGGRYEQYF
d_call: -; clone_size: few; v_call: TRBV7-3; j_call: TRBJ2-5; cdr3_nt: TGTGCCAGCAGCCCGGGATCCAACCAAGAGACCCAGTACTTC; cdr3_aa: CASSPGSNQETQYF
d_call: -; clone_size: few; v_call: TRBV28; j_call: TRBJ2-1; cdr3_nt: TGTGCCAGCAAGGACCCAGGGACCCACAATGAGCAGTTCTTC; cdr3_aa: CASKDPGTHNEQFF
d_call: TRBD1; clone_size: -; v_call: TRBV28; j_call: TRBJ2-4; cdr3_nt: TGTGCCAGCAGGTCCGGACAGGGGGCACAAAACATTCAGTACTTC; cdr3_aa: CASRSGQGAQNIQYF
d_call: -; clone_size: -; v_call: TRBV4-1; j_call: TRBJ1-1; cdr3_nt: TGCGCCAGCAGCCAAGGGGACCTGGGGAACACTGAAGCTTTCTTT; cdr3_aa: CASSQGDLGNTEAFF
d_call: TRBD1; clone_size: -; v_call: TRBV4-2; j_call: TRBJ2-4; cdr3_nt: TGTGCCAGCAGCCTCGCCCGGACAGGGGGCCAAACCGCCAAAAACATTCAGTACTTC; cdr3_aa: CASSLARTGGQTAKNIQYF
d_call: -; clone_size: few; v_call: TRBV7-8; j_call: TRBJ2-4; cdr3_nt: TGTGCCAGCAGCTTAACTGACCTACTAGCCAAAAACATTCAGTACTTC; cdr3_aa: CASSLTDLLAKNIQYF
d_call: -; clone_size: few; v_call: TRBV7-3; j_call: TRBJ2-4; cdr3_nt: TGTGCCAGCAGCCCAGGGATTGGTACGGTGGGCGTGCAGTACTTC; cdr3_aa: CASSPGIGTVGVQYF
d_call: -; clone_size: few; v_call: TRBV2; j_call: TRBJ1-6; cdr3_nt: TGTGCCTCGGTGGGAACCAGGCATAGCAATTCACCCCTCCACTTT; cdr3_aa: CASVGTRHSNSPLHF
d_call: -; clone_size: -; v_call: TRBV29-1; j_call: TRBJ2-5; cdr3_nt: TGCAGCGTTATGGTGGATGAGCAGTACTTC; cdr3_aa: CSVMVDEQYF
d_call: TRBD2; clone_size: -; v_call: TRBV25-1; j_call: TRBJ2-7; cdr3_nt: TGTGCCAGCAGTGCACTAGCGGGAGGCGAGCAGTACTTC; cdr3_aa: CASSALAGGEQYF
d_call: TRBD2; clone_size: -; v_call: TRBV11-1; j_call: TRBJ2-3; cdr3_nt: TGTGCCAGCAGCACAGTAACGAGCGGGAGCGTCGGATACGCGTATTTT; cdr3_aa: CASSTVTSGSVGYAYF